The 5 T cell receptor beta chains below were found in one sample sequenced in a study of blood T cell repertoires in COVID-19. Clones were sequenced by immunoSEQ multiplex PCR, and TCRdb holds only the in-frame ones, with some missing. Of roughly 120,000 clones in the sample, around 90% were seen once. What was sequenced was peripheral blood. Every receptor here comes from a woman aged 45 to 65 with active or convalescent COVID-19.

The chain recombines TRBV6-1 with TRBJ2-2; 11 bases agree with TRBD1. V lost 4 bases, J lost 6 bases, and 7 bases stayed unmatched. Germline V gene lookup returns CDR1 MNHNS and CDR2 SASEGT. This CDR3 region has 16 residues. The CDR3 DNA sequence: TGTGCCAGCAGTGGAGTGGGGGGACAGGGGGCCGGGGAGCTGTTTTTT. Amino acid sequence: CASSGVGGQGAGELFF.

The chain is built from TRBV29-1 and TRBJ2-1; TRBD2 matches 8 bases. CDR1 is SQVTM, CDR2 ANQGSEA, per germline. This CDR3 spans 12 amino acids. V shed 7 bases and J 6 bases; nucleotides not matched to a gene: 5. CDR3 coding DNA: TGCAGCGGGAGCGGGAGCCTCAATGAGCAGTTCTTC. Residues: CSGSGSLNEQFF.

CDR3 residues: CASSQRRWGQKETQYF. The CDR3 nucleotides read TGTGCCAGCAGCCAGCGTCGGTGGGGACAGAAAGAGACCCAGTACTTC. V is TRBV3-1 (or the pseudogene TRBV3-2) and J is TRBJ2-5, with 7 bases aligning to TRBD1. Per the germline V gene, CDR1 is LGHDT and CDR2 is YNNKEL (reference sequence). The junction had 10 bases not matched to a gene; V was cut back by 3 bases and J by 3 bases. This CDR3 contains 16 residues.

In regard to this clone: The junction does not match germline at one end; this may be a read error. This chain joins TRBV10-3 and TRBJ1-5; TRBD1 might be the D (5 bases). The germline gives CDR1 ENHRY, CDR2 SYGVKD. The CDR3 is made up of 15 amino acids. DNA of the CDR3: TGTGCCACCAGTCATGGGGGAGGAGGGTCGCAGCCCCAGCATTTT. This codes for CATSHGGGGSQPQHF.

This chain connects TRBV30 to TRBJ2-3; D remains ambiguous. From germline, CDR1 is GTSNPN and CDR2 SVGIG (reference sequence). Trimming stripped 3 bases from V and 2 bases from J, with 9 bases between. The CDR3 consists of 13 residues. The CDR3 loop reads CAWSNSNTDTQYF. The CDR3 nucleotides are TGTGCCTGGAGCAATTCAAACACAGATACGCAGTATTTT.